Below are 13 T cell receptor beta chains sequenced from a single sample in a study of regulatory T cells in long-lasting Graves disease. Arm-PCR with iRepertoire HTBI primers amplified the CDR3 regions for these TCR beta libraries. TCRdb recomputed calls from the multiplex PCR reads with MiXCR, one row per CDR3 protein. The table lists 200,000 to 250,000 distinct CDR3 sequences, around 19% of them singletons. Time point described: newly diagnosed GD, antithyroid drugs for less than 3 months. The TCR library was prepared using RNA isolated from PBMCs. The sample in question was peripheral blood mononuclear cells (PBMCs), obtained at new diagnosis, from a patient treated with antithyroid drugs. All receptors come from a female donor with Graves disease.

In its sample, this clonotype was seen many times. The V and J genes are TRBV10-2 and TRBJ2-3, with a possible D match to TRBD2 (6 bases). Germline V gene lookup returns CDR1 WSHSY and CDR2 SAAADI. Deletions cut 6 bases from V and 3 bases from J, with 13 bases between. The CDR3 consists of 14 residues. As DNA, the CDR3 is TGCGCCAGCAGCCTAGCGAGGAGGACAGATACGCAGTATTTT. Its translation: CASSLARRTDTQYF.

This clonotype was seen many times. The chain employs TRBV19 and TRBJ2-1; D may be TRBD2 (5 bases). V was pared by 5 bases and J by 6 bases, with 11 bases between. The germline CDR1 and CDR2 sequences are LNHDA and SQIVND (reference sequence). The CDR3 runs to 13 residues. CDR3 in amino acids: CASSSLRGNEQFF. For the CDR3, the DNA is TGTGCCAGTAGTTCTCTACGGGGCAATGAGCAGTTCTTC.

This clonotype was observed at least ten times. J is TRBJ2-3 and V is TRBV24-1; either TRBD1 or TRBD2 may supply D (5 bases each). Between the trimmed V and J ends, which lost 4 bases and 3 bases, there was a span of 19 bases. Germline V gene sequence: CDR1 KGHDR, CDR2 SFDVKD. The CDR3 has 17 residues. The CDR3 loop reads CATSDSGTTKRTDTQYF. The DNA of the CDR3 is TGTGCCACCAGTGACTCTGGGACCACCAAGCGGACAGATACGCAGTATTTT.

This clonotype was seen more than once but under ten times. The V call is TRBV12-3 or TRBV12-4, the J call TRBJ1-5; 7 bases align to TRBD1. Trimming cost V 6 bases and J 2 bases; bases outside gene matches: 4. The CDR3 spans 14 residues. The CDR3 protein is CASRRQGRNQPQHF. CDR3 in DNA: TGTGCCAGCAGAAGACAGGGTCGCAATCAGCCCCAGCATTTT.

In its sample, this clonotype was seen many times. This sequence joins TRBV28 and TRBJ1-5; D unclear. The CDR3 runs to 14 residues. V was clipped by 2 bases and J by 3 bases, with 8 bases between them. Germline assignment: CDR1 MDHEN and CDR2 SYDVKM. CDR3 sequence reads: CASSLPGANQPQHF. The DNA for the CDR3 is TGTGCCAGCAGTTTACCCGGAGCCAATCAGCCCCAGCATTTT. Looking up the rest from reference TRBV28 and TRBJ1-5 gives the full variable domain: DVKVTQSSRYLVKRTGEKVFLECVQDMDHENMFWYRQDPGLGLRLIYFSYDVKMKEKGDIPEGYSVSREKKERFSLILESASTNQTSMYLCASSLPGANQPQHFGDGTRLSIL.

This clonotype was counted ten times or more. The rearrangement links TRBV20-1 to TRBJ1-6; tentative D call: TRBD1 (5 bases). Germline V gives CDR1 DFQATT, CDR2 SNEGSKA (reference sequence). The CDR3 covers 16 residues. Between the trimmed V and J ends, which lost 1 base and 2 bases, there was a span of 12 bases. CDR3 in amino acids: CSARAKTDPYNSPLHF. CDR3 nucleotides: TGCAGTGCTAGAGCCAAGACAGATCCCTATAATTCACCCCTCCACTTT.

This clonotype was observed at least ten times. The chain is built from TRBV27 and TRBJ2-3, with TRBD2 matching over 8 bases. V lost 6 bases and J lost 2; bases outside the gene matches: 1. Germline assignment: CDR1 MNHEY and CDR2 SMNVEV (reference sequence). The CDR3 has 13 amino acids. The CDR3 region is CASSGRDTDTQYF. The CDR3 DNA reads TGTGCCAGCAGCGGGAGGGACACAGATACGCAGTATTTT.

This clonotype was detected many times. The chain has TRBV7-9 and TRBJ2-1, with 8 bases matching TRBD1. Trimming at V came to 5 bases and at J to 6 bases, leaving 9 bases not matched to a gene. CDR1 SEHNR and CDR2 FQNEAQ come from the germline V gene (reference sequence). The CDR3 is 15 residues long. In DNA, the CDR3 is TGTGCCAGCAGCCCCCCCGGGACAGGCGGCAATGAGCAGTTCTTC. Residues: CASSPPGTGGNEQFF.

This clonotype showed up many times. J is TRBJ2-1 and V is TRBV6-2 or TRBV6-3, with TRBD2 matching over 12 bases. The germline V gene encodes CDR1 MNHEY and CDR2 SVGEGT. With 6 bases clipped from V and 4 bases from J, the junction kept 13 bases outside the gene matches. The CDR3 is made up of 18 amino acids. In nucleotides, the CDR3 is TGTGCCAGCAGCATTCTAGCGGGAGGGCCATTCGGATACAATGAGCAGTTCTTC. It specifies CASSILAGGPFGYNEQFF.

For this clonotype: This may be a read error, as it is one base from a much larger clone. The conserved final phenylalanine or tryptophan is absent from the CDR3, which likely points to a read error. The chain couples TRBV19 to TRBJ1-2, with D hard to call. Germline loops: CDR1 LNHDA, CDR2 SQIVND (reference sequence). There are 14 residues in the CDR3. Deletions cut 7 bases from V and 0 bases from J, with 12 bases between. This CDR3 reads CASIAEESNYGYTI. CDR3 coding DNA: TGTGCCAGTATAGCGGAGGAATCTAACTATGGCTACACCATC.

This clonotype was seen at least ten times. The chain combines TRBV11-3 with TRBJ2-1, with a possible D match to TRBD1 (5 bases). This CDR3 region has 13 residues. Trimming pared 5 bases from V and 6 bases from J, leaving 11 bases between. Germline loops: CDR1 SGHNT, CDR2 YENEEA. The CDR3 DNA reads as TGTGCCAGCAGCCCAGGGATTCTCAATGAGCAGTTCTTC. Translating gives CASSPGILNEQFF.

This clonotype was detected many times. The chain recombines TRBV20-1 with TRBJ2-2, with no clear D. CDR1 and CDR2 from the germline V gene are DFQATT and SNEGSKA (reference sequence). V dropped 0 bases and J dropped 6 bases, with 8 bases sitting between them. The length of the CDR3 is 13 residues. The CDR3 loop is CSARDLGAGELFF. CDR3 coding DNA: TGCAGTGCTAGAGATCTTGGGGCCGGGGAGCTGTTTTTT.

Remarks on this clonotype: A much larger clone differs by one base, so this may be a read error. The rearrangement joins TRBV6-5 to TRBJ1-4; 10 positions agree with TRBD1. Looked up from germline, CDR1 is MNHEY and CDR2 is SVGAGI. The CDR3 spans 14 residues. Trimming cost V 4 bases and J 8 bases; bases outside gene matches: 4. For the CDR3, the DNA is TGTGCCAGCAGTTCGGGACAGGGGAACGAAAAACTGTTTTTT. Translation: CASSSGQGNEKLFF.